Each of the 32 T cell receptor beta chains below was sequenced from the same sample in a study of somatic mutations in cytotoxic T cells in rheumatoid arthritis. Sequenced by immunoSEQ multiplex PCR; TCRdb stores in-frame clones only, minus some. The sample includes about 14,000 clones, over 80% seen only once; the top ten take less than 35%. Sequenced: CD8+ T cells sorted from blood. The receptors come from an adult with rheumatoid arthritis.

The rearrangement uses TRBV30 and TRBJ2-7; 7 bases agree with TRBD1. V shed 1 base and J 6 bases; nucleotides not matched to a gene: 0. From germline, CDR1 is GTSNPN and CDR2 SVGIG (reference sequence). The CDR3 covers 11 residues. The CDR3 nucleotides are TGTGCCTGGAGTGACAGGGGCGAGCAGTACTTC. Its translation: CAWSDRGEQYF.

The chain carries TRBV10-1 and TRBJ2-2; D not certain. Germline V gene sequence: CDR1 WNHNN, CDR2 SYGVQD (reference sequence). This CDR3 has 14 residues. Deletions cut 2 bases from V and 5 bases from J, with 9 bases between. CDR3 amino acids: CASSESSVTGELFF. Here the CDR3 DNA reads TGCGCCAGCAGTGAGAGTTCGGTAACCGGGGAGCTGTTTTTT.

The chain recombines TRBV4-1 with TRBJ1-2; D is perhaps TRBD1 (5 bases). This CDR3 spans 14 amino acids. Germline CDR1 and CDR2: MGHRA and YSYEKL. V dropped 4 bases and J dropped 2 bases, with 11 bases sitting between them. The CDR3 spells CASSRNPGNYGYTF. The CDR3 region has the DNA TGCGCCAGCAGCCGAAACCCAGGGAACTATGGCTACACCTTC.

The chain recombines TRBV28 with TRBJ1-4, with D perhaps TRBD1 (5 bases). Per the germline V gene, CDR1 is MDHEN and CDR2 is SYDVKM. V was clipped by 2 bases and J by 4 bases, with 11 bases between them. This CDR3 contains 15 residues. This chain's CDR3 is CASSLGQGLNEKLFF. For the CDR3, the DNA is TGTGCCAGCAGTTTAGGGCAGGGACTTAATGAAAAACTGTTTTTT. Based on the CDR3 plus reference TRBV28 and TRBJ1-4, the full variable domain is DVKVTQSSRYLVKRTGEKVFLECVQDMDHENMFWYRQDPGLGLRLIYFSYDVKMKEKGDIPEGYSVSREKKERFSLILESASTNQTSMYLCASSLGQGLNEKLFFGSGTQLSVL.

J is TRBJ1-2 and V is TRBV5-6; D is uncertain. This CDR3 spans 13 amino acids. V lost 1 base and J lost 6, with 10 bases in between. CDR1 and CDR2 (germline): SGHDT, YYEEEE. CDR3 amino acids: CASSLKGANGYTF. For the CDR3, the DNA is TGTGCCAGCAGCTTGAAGGGAGCCAATGGCTACACCTTC.

The chain links TRBV27 to TRBJ2-2; D may be TRBD1 (5 bases). Trimming stripped 5 bases from V and 7 bases from J, with 11 bases between. Looked up from germline, CDR1 is MNHEY and CDR2 is SMNVEV (reference sequence). CDR3 length equals 13 residues. CDR3 DNA sequence: TGTGCCAGCAGTCTAGGGGCCGGCGGGGAGCTGTTTTTT. Translation: CASSLGAGGELFF.

The rearrangement joins TRBV7-2 to TRBJ1-3; D is ambiguous. The CDR3 totals 17 residues. The germline V and J ends were trimmed by 3 bases and 0 bases, with 15 bases remaining between them. Germline CDR1 is SGHTA and CDR2 is FQGNSA. The CDR3 is CASSFYLTSLSGNTIYF. The CDR3 nucleotides are TGTGCCAGCAGCTTCTACTTGACGTCCCTCTCTGGAAACACCATATATTTT.

This chain uses TRBV9 with TRBJ1-6, with D hard to call. The germline V gene encodes CDR1 SGDLS and CDR2 YYNGEE. V shed 2 bases and J shed 13 bases, with 28 bases lying between them. The CDR3 extends over 18 amino acids. In nucleotides, the CDR3 is TGTGCCAGCAGCGTCATCGAGCCCATTGGGGAATTTGTAGGGCCCCTCCACTTT. This codes for CASSVIEPIGEFVGPLHF.

This chain links TRBV7-9 with TRBJ2-7, with 10 bases that match TRBD2. The J segment lost 3 bases and the V segment lost 5 bases, leaving 10 bases of the junction unmatched. The germline V gene has CDR1 SEHNR and CDR2 FQNEAQ (reference sequence). The CDR3 length is 16 residues. The CDR3 sequence: CASSGPGTSVDYEQYF. CDR3 in DNA: TGTGCCAGCAGCGGACCCGGGACTAGCGTGGACTACGAGCAGTACTTC.

This rearrangement joins TRBV9 to TRBJ1-3, with D possibly TRBD1 on 6 matching bases. The germline V and J ends were trimmed by 0 bases and 0 bases, with 19 bases remaining between them. There are 19 residues in the CDR3. Germline V gives CDR1 SGDLS, CDR2 YYNGEE. CDR3 coding DNA: TGTGCCAGCAGCGTAGCTTCGGGACAAAACTTTTACTCTGGAAACACCATATATTTT. This translates into CASSVASGQNFYSGNTIYF.

The chain employs TRBV18 and TRBJ2-7; possible D gene TRBD2, 7 bases. V lost 0 bases to trimming and J lost 3 bases, with 12 bases between them. Germline CDR1 KGHSH, CDR2 LQKENI. The CDR3 loop spans 15 amino acids. In DNA, the CDR3 is TGTGCCAGCTCACCACCGAGGGGGGGGCTCTACGAGCAGTACTTC. Translated: CASSPPRGGLYEQYF.

The genes are TRBV4-1 and TRBJ2-2; tentative D call: TRBD2 (7 bases). V was pared by 1 base and J by 2 bases, with 14 bases between. CDR3 length: 17 residues. Germline V gene data show CDR1 as MGHRA and CDR2 as YSYEKL. The CDR3 nucleotides are TGCGCCAGCAGCCAAGGGCCTAGGGGGGGCAACACCGGGGAGCTGTTTTTT. Amino acids: CASSQGPRGGNTGELFF.

The J gene is TRBJ2-3, the V gene TRBV27; 8 bases are a match to TRBD2. Germline CDR1 and CDR2: MNHEY and SMNVEV (reference sequence). This CDR3 region has 20 residues. The trim removed 6 bases at V and 1 base at J, leaving 21 bases unmatched. CDR3 protein: CASSPLSSGAAGGGTDTQYF. CDR3 DNA sequence: TGTGCCAGCAGCCCCTTGAGTAGCGGGGCGGCTGGGGGAGGCACAGATACGCAGTATTTT.

The chain has TRBV29-1 and TRBJ2-1; D gene ambiguous. Per the germline V gene, CDR1 is SQVTM and CDR2 is ANQGSEA. The CDR3 covers 19 residues. Trimming removed 3 bases from V and 0 bases from J, with 24 bases in between. Written as DNA, the CDR3 is TGCAGCGTTGATTCAGTCTCGTTGGGCACACGGAGCTCCTACAATGAGCAGTTCTTC. It encodes CSVDSVSLGTRSSYNEQFF.

A single count supports this clone. This chain uses TRBV11-2 with TRBJ1-4; no clear D gene. Germline V gene sequence: CDR1 SGHAT, CDR2 FQNNGV. The CDR3 sequence is 11 residues long. Trimming stripped 2 bases from V and 7 bases from J, with 2 bases between. The CDR3, as DNA: TGTGCCAGCAGCTTAAGTGAAAAACTGTTTTTT. Translated: CASSLSEKLFF.

This sequence joins TRBV5-6 and TRBJ2-6, with no clear D. The CDR3 has 16 amino acids. Trimming took 0 bases from V and 0 from J, leaving 7 bases between them. Germline V gene data show CDR1 as SGHDT and CDR2 as YYEEEE. DNA for the CDR3: TGTGCCAGCAGCTTGGTGGGTGGCTCTGGGGCCAACGTCCTGACTTTC. Its protein is CASSLVGGSGANVLTF. The variable domain in full, with the rest retrieved from reference TRBV5-6 and TRBJ2-6, is DAGVTQSPTHLIKTRGQQVTLRCSPKSGHDTVSWYQQALGQGPQFIFQYYEEEERQRGNFPDRFSGHQFPNYSSELNVNALLLGDSALYLCASSLVGGSGANVLTFGAGSRLTVL.

This clone was seen a handful of times. V and J are TRBV7-6 and TRBJ2-2; weak D call: TRBD2 (6 bases). From germline, CDR1 is SGHVS and CDR2 FNYEAQ. The CDR3 contains 16 residues. V lost 1 base and J 6 bases, leaving 15 bases between the germline ends. DNA of the CDR3: TGTGCCAGCAGCTTAGAAGCGATTGCGGGGTCCGGGGAGCTGTTTTTT. Residues: CASSLEAIAGSGELFF.

The V call is TRBV4-1, the J call TRBJ1-1; maybe TRBD1 (5 bases). Trimming took 1 base from V and 1 from J, leaving 10 bases between them. The CDR3 runs to 15 residues. The germline gives CDR1 MGHRA, CDR2 YSYEKL. The CDR3 nucleotides are TGCGCCAGCAGCCAAGGGGGTGGGGGGAACACTGAAGCTTTCTTT. This codes for CASSQGGGGNTEAFF.

The chain carries TRBV14 and TRBJ2-1, with D possibly matching TRBD2 (5 bases). This CDR3 spans 13 amino acids. In germline, CDR1 is SGHDN, CDR2 FVKESK. V was cut by 4 bases and J by 9 bases, with 13 bases left in between. For the CDR3, the DNA is TGTGCCAGCAGCCTTGTGGACTCATCTGAGCAGTTCTTC. The encoded protein is CASSLVDSSEQFF.

V is TRBV2 and J is TRBJ1-5, with D tentatively TRBD1 (5 bases). Germline V gives CDR1 SNHLY, CDR2 FYNNEI. The CDR3 sequence is 14 residues long. Trimming shortened V by 3 bases and J by 3 bases, and 9 bases separated the two germline ends. The CDR3 DNA reads as TGTGCCAGCAGTGATCGGGACTCCAATCAGCCCCAGCATTTT. Protein sequence: CASSDRDSNQPQHF.

The chain links TRBV27 to TRBJ2-7; 9 nucleotides line up with TRBD2. Germline V gene data show CDR1 as MNHEY and CDR2 as SMNVEV (reference sequence). The CDR3 contains 15 residues. J was trimmed by 3 bases and V by 8 bases; bases with no gene match: 11. In DNA, the CDR3 is TGTGCCAGCCTACCCAGCGGGGGGCACATCTACGAGCAGTACTTC. Protein product: CASLPSGGHIYEQYF.

The chain carries TRBV4-1 and TRBJ2-2; D could derive from TRBD1 or TRBD2 (6 bases each). This CDR3 spans 15 amino acids. Trimming shortened V by 3 bases and J by 7 bases, and 15 bases separated the two germline ends. Germline CDR1 is MGHRA and CDR2 is YSYEKL. The CDR3 DNA sequence: TGCGCCAGCAGCCACGTACAGGGAGGTGGCGGGGAGCTGTTTTTT. Translated: CASSHVQGGGGELFF.

The CDR3 loop is CASSGTGLVREKLFF. For the CDR3, the DNA is TGTGCCAGCAGTGGGACAGGGTTAGTACGAGAAAAACTGTTTTTT. The chain employs TRBV28 and TRBJ1-4, with TRBD1 identical over 9 bases. The CDR3 has 15 residues. V dropped 5 bases and J dropped 8; count of bases not matched to a gene: 9. Germline CDR1 MDHEN, CDR2 SYDVKM.

The rearrangement links TRBV5-6 to TRBJ1-2; TRBD1 is a possible D gene (5 bases). Trimming took off 2 bases at V and 3 bases at J, with 11 bases between the two ends. Germline lookup yields CDR1 SGHDT and CDR2 YYEEEE. This CDR3 has 14 residues. CDR3 residues: CASSFGTAYYGYTF. DNA for the CDR3: TGTGCCAGCAGCTTTGGGACGGCTTACTATGGCTACACCTTC.

This clone has just a few counts. The chain recombines TRBV7-9 with TRBJ2-7, with 7 nucleotides matching TRBD1. From germline, CDR1 is SEHNR and CDR2 FQNEAQ (reference sequence). The CDR3 has 14 amino acids. V was pared by 5 bases and J by 7 bases, with 11 bases of the junction left unmatched. CDR3 nucleotides: TGTGCCAGCAGCCCCCAGACAGGGAACGAGGAGCAGTACTTC. The encoded protein is CASSPQTGNEEQYF.

The chain has TRBV27 and TRBJ1-1, with D possibly matching TRBD1 (6 bases). Trimming pared 8 bases from V and 3 bases from J, leaving 16 bases between. From germline, CDR1 is MNHEY and CDR2 SMNVEV (reference sequence). This CDR3 contains 14 residues. CDR3 sequence (DNA): TGTGCCAGCCGGGGGCGTGGTTATGACACTGAAGCTTTCTTT. Translation gives CASRGRGYDTEAFF.

V and J are TRBV7-6 and TRBJ2-7; D is perhaps TRBD2 (6 bases). From germline, CDR1 is SGHVS and CDR2 FNYEAQ. The germline V and J ends were trimmed by 5 bases and 0 bases, with 17 bases remaining between them. CDR3 size: 16 residues. The CDR3 nucleotides read TGTGCCAGCAGCCGCCCCCAGGGACTTACCTCCTACGAGCAGTACTTC. Translated, it gives CASSRPQGLTSYEQYF. The full variable domain, rest sourced from reference TRBV7-6 and TRBJ2-7, is GAGVSQSPRYKVTKRGQDVALRCDPISGHVSLYWYRQALGQGPEFLTYFNYEAQQDKSGLPNDRFSAERPEGSISTLTIQRTEQRDSAMYRCASSRPQGLTSYEQYFGPGTRLTVT.

Written as DNA, the CDR3 is TGCGCCAGCAGCTTATCTTACTCCTCCTACAATGAGCAGTTCTTC. This encodes CASSLSYSSYNEQFF. This chain connects TRBV5-1 to TRBJ2-1; no reliable D call. This CDR3 has 15 residues. Trimming cost V 2 bases and J 0 bases, with 9 bases left between them. The germline gives CDR1 SGHRS, CDR2 YFSETQ.

The chain uses TRBV11-2 and TRBJ2-3; D is undetermined. From germline, CDR1 is SGHAT and CDR2 FQNNGV. This CDR3 has 13 amino acids. The ends were cut back, 3 bases at V and 0 bases at J, with 4 bases in the middle. The CDR3 sequence: CASSLDSTDTQYF. CDR3 DNA sequence: TGTGCCAGCAGCTTGGATAGCACAGATACGCAGTATTTT.

V gene TRBV6-1 combines with J gene TRBJ1-2; weak D call: TRBD1 (6 bases). Germline CDR1 reads MNHNS; CDR2 reads SASEGT. Trimming took 5 bases from V and 4 from J, leaving 14 bases between them. This CDR3 spans 14 amino acids. CDR3 nucleotide sequence: TGTGCCAGCAGTTCCACAGGGTCCGGCTATGGCTACACCTTC. This gives the protein CASSSTGSGYGYTF.

V is TRBV7-3 and J is TRBJ2-3; 7 bases are a match to TRBD2. V lost 5 bases, J lost 2 bases, and 13 bases stayed unmatched. Germline assignment: CDR1 SGHTA and CDR2 FQGTGA. This CDR3 contains 17 residues. The CDR3 loop is CASSPEAASGYTDTQYF. As DNA, the CDR3 is TGTGCCAGCAGCCCCGAGGCGGCTAGCGGTTACACAGATACGCAGTATTTT. Supplemented by reference TRBV7-3 and TRBJ2-3, the full variable domain reads GAGVSQTPSNKVTEKGKYVELRCDPISGHTALYWYRQSLGQGPEFLIYFQGTGAADDSGLPNDRFFAVRPEGSVSTLKIQRTERGDSAVYLCASSPEAASGYTDTQYFGPGTRLTVL.

This clone was seen more than once but under ten times. This chain connects TRBV6-1 to TRBJ1-1; TRBD1 is a possible D gene (6 bases). V lost 0 bases and J 11 bases, leaving 13 bases between the germline ends. CDR1 is MNHNS and CDR2 is SASEGT in the germline V gene. The CDR3 has 13 residues. Here the CDR3 reads CASSEAGGGAAFF. The CDR3 DNA follows: TGTGCCAGCAGTGAAGCGGGGGGCGGGGCGGCTTTCTTT.